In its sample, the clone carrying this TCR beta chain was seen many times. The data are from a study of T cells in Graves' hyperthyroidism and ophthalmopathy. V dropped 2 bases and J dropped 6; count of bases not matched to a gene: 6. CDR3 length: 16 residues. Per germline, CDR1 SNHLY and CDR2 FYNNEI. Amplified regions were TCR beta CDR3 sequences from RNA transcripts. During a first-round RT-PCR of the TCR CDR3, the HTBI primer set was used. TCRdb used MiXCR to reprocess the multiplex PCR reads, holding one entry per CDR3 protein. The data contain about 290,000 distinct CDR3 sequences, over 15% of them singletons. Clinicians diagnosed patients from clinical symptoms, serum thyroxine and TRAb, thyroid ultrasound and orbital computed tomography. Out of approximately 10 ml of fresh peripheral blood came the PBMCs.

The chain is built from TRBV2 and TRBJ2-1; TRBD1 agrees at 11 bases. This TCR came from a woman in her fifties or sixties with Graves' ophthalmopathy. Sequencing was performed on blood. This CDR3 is CASSEFGTGGVNEQFF. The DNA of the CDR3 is TGTGCCAGCAGTGAATTTGGGACAGGGGGTGTCAATGAGCAGTTCTTC.